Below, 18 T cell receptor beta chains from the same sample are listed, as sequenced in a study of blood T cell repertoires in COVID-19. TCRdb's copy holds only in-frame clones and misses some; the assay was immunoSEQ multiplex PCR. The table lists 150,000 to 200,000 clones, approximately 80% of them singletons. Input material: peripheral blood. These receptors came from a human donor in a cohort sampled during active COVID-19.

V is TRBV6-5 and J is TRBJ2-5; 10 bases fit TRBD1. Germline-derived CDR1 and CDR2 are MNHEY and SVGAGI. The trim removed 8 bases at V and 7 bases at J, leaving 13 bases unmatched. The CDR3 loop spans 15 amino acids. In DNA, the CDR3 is TGTGCCAGCGGGGATCCTCCGGGACAGGGGTCGACCCAGTACTTC. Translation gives CASGDPPGQGSTQYF.

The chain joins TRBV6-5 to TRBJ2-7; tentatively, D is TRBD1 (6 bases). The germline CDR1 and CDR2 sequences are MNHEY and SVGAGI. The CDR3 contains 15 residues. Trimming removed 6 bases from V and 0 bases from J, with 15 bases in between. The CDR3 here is CASRDTGSPSYEQYF. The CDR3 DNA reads TGTGCCAGCAGAGATACAGGGTCTCCCTCCTACGAGCAGTACTTC.

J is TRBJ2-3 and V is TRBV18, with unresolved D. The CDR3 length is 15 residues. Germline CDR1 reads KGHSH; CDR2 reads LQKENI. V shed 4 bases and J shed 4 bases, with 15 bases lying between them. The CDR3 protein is CASSLTPLPADTQYF. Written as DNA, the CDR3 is TGTGCCAGCTCACTCACCCCGCTTCCGGCAGATACGCAGTATTTT.

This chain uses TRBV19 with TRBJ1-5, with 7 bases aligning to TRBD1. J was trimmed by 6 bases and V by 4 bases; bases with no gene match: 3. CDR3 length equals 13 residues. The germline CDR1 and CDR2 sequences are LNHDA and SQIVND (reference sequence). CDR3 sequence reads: CASSNDRVQPQHF. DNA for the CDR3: TGTGCCAGTAGTAACGACAGGGTTCAGCCCCAGCATTTT. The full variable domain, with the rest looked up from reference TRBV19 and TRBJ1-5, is DGGITQSPKYLFRKEGQNVTLSCEQNLNHDAMYWYRQDPGQGLRLIYYSQIVNDFQKGDIAEGYSVSREKKESFPLTVTSAQKNPTAFYLCASSNDRVQPQHFGDGTRLSIL.

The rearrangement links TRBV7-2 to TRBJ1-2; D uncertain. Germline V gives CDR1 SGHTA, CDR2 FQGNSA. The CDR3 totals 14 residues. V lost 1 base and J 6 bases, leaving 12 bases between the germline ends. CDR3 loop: CASSLGRHSDGYTF. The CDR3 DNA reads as TGTGCCAGCAGCTTAGGCCGACACTCCGATGGCTACACCTTC.

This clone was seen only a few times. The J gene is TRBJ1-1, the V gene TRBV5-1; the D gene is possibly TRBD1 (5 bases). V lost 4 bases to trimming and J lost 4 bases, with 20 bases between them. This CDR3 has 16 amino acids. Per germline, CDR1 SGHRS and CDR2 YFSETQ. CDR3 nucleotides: TGCGCCAGCAGCGTAACAGGTGGGGCCAGGGTCACTGAAGCTTTCTTT. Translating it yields CASSVTGGARVTEAFF.

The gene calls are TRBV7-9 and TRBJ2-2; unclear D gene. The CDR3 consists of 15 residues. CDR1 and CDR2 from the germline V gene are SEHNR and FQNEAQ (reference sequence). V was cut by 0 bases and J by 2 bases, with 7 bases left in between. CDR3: CASSLAGSNTGELFF. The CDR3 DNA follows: TGTGCCAGCAGCTTAGCGGGCAGTAACACCGGGGAGCTGTTTTTT.

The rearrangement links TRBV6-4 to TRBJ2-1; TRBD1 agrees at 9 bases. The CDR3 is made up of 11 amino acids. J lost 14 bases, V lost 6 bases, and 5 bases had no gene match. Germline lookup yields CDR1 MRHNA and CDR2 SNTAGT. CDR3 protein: CASRGQGGEFF. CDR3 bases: TGTGCCAGCAGGGGACAGGGAGGCGAGTTCTTC.

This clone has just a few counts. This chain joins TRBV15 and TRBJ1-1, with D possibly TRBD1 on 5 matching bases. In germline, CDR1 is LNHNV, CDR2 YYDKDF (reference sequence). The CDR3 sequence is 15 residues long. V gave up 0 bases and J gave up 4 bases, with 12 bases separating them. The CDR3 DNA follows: TGTGCCACCAGCAGAGAGGCAGGGTATGGCACTGAAGCTTTCTTT. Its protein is CATSREAGYGTEAFF.

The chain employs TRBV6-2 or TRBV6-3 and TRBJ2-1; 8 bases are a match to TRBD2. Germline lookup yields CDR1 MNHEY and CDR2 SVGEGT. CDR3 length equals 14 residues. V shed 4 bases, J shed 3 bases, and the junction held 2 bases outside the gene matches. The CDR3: CASSSGTSYNEQFF. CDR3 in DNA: TGTGCCAGCAGTTCCGGGACTAGCTACAATGAGCAGTTCTTC.

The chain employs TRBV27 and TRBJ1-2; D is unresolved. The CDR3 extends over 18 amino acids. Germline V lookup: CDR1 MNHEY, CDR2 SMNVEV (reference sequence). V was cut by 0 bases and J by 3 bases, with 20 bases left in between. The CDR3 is CASSLSRGRTSGDYGYTF. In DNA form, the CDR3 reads TGTGCCAGCAGTTTATCGAGAGGACGGACGTCCGGGGACTATGGCTACACCTTC.

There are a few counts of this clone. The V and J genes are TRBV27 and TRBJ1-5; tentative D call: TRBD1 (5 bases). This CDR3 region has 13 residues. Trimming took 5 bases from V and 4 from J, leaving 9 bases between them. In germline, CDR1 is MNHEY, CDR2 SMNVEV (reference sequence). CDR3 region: CASSIAGNQPQHF. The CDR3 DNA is TGTGCCAGCAGTATCGCAGGGAATCAGCCCCAGCATTTT.

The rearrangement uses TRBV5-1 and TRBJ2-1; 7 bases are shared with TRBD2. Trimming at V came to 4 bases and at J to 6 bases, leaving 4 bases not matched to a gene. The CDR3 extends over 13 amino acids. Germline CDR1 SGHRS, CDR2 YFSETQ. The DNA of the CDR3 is TGCGCCAGCAGCCCACTAGCGAGCAATGAGCAGTTCTTC. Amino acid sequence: CASSPLASNEQFF.

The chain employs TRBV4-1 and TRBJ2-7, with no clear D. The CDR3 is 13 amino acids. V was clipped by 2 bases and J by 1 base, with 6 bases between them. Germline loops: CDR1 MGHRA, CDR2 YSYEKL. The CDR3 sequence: CASSQSRSYEQYF. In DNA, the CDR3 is TGCGCCAGCAGCCAAAGCAGGTCCTACGAGCAGTACTTC.

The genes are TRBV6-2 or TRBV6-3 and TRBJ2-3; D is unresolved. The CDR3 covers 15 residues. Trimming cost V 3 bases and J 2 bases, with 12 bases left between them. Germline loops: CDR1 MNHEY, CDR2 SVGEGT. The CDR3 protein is CASSYRSLPTDTQYF. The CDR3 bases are TGTGCCAGCAGTTATCGCAGTCTCCCCACAGATACGCAGTATTTT.

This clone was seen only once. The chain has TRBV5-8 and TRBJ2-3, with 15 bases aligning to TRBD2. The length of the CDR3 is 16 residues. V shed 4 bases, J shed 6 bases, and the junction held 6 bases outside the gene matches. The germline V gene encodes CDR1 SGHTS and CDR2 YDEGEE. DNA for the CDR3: TGTGCCAGCAGCGAGGGACTAGCGGGAGGTATCGATACGCAGTATTTT. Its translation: CASSEGLAGGIDTQYF.

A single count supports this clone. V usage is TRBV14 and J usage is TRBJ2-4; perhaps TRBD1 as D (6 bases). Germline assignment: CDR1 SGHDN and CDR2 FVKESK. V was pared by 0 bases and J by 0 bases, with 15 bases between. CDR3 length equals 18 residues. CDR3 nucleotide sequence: TGTGCCAGCAGCCAAGATTTACAGGGCGGTTCAGCCAAAAACATTCAGTACTTC. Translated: CASSQDLQGGSAKNIQYF.

The chain's CDR3 is CASRPDRVGYGYTF. Written as DNA, the CDR3 is TGCGCCAGCAGGCCAGACAGGGTTGGGTATGGCTACACCTTC. V and J are TRBV4-1 and TRBJ1-2, with TRBD1 matching 7 bases. Germline V gene data show CDR1 as MGHRA and CDR2 as YSYEKL. CDR3 size: 14 residues. J was trimmed by 5 bases and V by 6 bases; bases with no gene match: 9.